Each of the 25 T cell receptor beta chains below was sequenced from the same sample in a study of technical replicates of blood from a handful of donors. Sequencing used immunoSEQ multiplex PCR; TCRdb keeps in-frame clones, though not all of them. The repertoire holds 65,000 to 75,000 clones, approximately 86% seen once, with 5% in the top ten. The sequencing sample was made of PBMCs. The source is a human donor in good health. Some clones in this sample may be carry-over from other donors' samples.

This chain links TRBV6-5 with TRBJ2-3; weak D call: TRBD1 (5 bases). There are 15 residues in the CDR3. V was shortened by 7 bases and J by 0 bases, with 14 bases between the two germline ends. Germline assignment: CDR1 MNHEY and CDR2 SVGAGI. The CDR3 DNA reads as TGTGCCAGCACCCCCAGGGTAGAGAGCACAGATACGCAGTATTTT. This gives the protein CASTPRVESTDTQYF.

V usage is TRBV27 and J usage is TRBJ2-1; D may be TRBD1 (6 bases). This CDR3 is 13 amino acids long. Trimming left V 4 bases short and J 8 bases short, with 12 bases between. Germline lookup yields CDR1 MNHEY and CDR2 SMNVEV (reference sequence). In DNA form, the CDR3 reads TGTGCCAGCAGTTCCAACAGGGTCCATGAGCAGTTCTTC. Its protein product is CASSSNRVHEQFF.

This rearrangement joins TRBV5-1 to TRBJ2-5; TRBD2 matches 9 bases. CDR3 length equals 14 residues. CDR1 and CDR2 from the germline V gene are SGHRS and YFSETQ. The V and J ends lost 5 bases and 5 bases, in that order; junction bases with no gene match: 7. This chain's CDR3 is CASSYSGGLETQYF. In DNA, the CDR3 is TGCGCCAGCAGTTATAGCGGGGGTTTGGAGACCCAGTACTTC.

The chain combines TRBV4-2 with TRBJ2-3, with TRBD1 matching 9 bases. The germline gives CDR1 LGHNA, CDR2 YNFKEQ. The CDR3 length is 15 residues. V lost 1 base, J lost 5 bases, and 4 bases stayed unmatched. This chain's CDR3 is CASSQGQGEKDTQYF. CDR3 in DNA: TGTGCCAGCAGCCAAGGACAGGGGGAAAAAGATACGCAGTATTTT.

The chain couples TRBV29-1 to TRBJ1-1, with a possible D match to TRBD1 (6 bases). This CDR3 region has 12 residues. Germline loops: CDR1 SQVTM, CDR2 ANQGSEA. V shed 8 bases and J shed 3 bases, with 13 bases lying between them. CDR3 amino acids: CSSRGGDTEAFF. CDR3 in DNA: TGCAGCTCCAGGGGAGGGGACACTGAAGCTTTCTTT.

This chain uses TRBV7-3 with TRBJ2-2, with D possibly TRBD2 on 6 matching bases. The CDR3 loop spans 15 amino acids. Trimming removed 5 bases at V and 5 bases at J, with 15 bases between. Germline loops: CDR1 SGHTA, CDR2 FQGTGA. The CDR3 DNA reads TGTGCCAGCAGCCAGGAGCGGGCGGGGACCGGGGAGCTGTTTTTT. Translated: CASSQERAGTGELFF.

The chain carries TRBV4-3 and TRBJ2-5, with 8 bases aligning to TRBD2. The CDR3 has 15 residues. Germline CDR1 and CDR2: LGHNA and YSLEER. Trimming removed 0 bases from V and 7 bases from J; junction bases left unmatched: 7. The CDR3 nucleotides are TGCGCCAGCAGCCAAGATGCCTCCGGGAGGGGGACCCAGTACTTC. Amino acids: CASSQDASGRGTQYF.

The chain carries TRBV19 and TRBJ2-1; tentative D call: TRBD1 (6 bases). With 1 base removed from V and 2 bases from J, the gap between germline ends came to 12 bases. Germline CDR1 is LNHDA and CDR2 is SQIVND (reference sequence). The CDR3 is 16 residues long. CDR3 protein: CASSIVGGLTYNEQFF. CDR3 nucleotide sequence: TGTGCCAGTAGTATAGTTGGGGGCCTTACCTACAATGAGCAGTTCTTC.

The chain joins TRBV2 to TRBJ2-3, with 11 bases fitting TRBD2. The junction had 6 bases not matched to a gene; V was cut back by 9 bases and J by 4 bases. Germline CDR1 reads SNHLY; CDR2 reads FYNNEI. The CDR3 consists of 14 residues. The CDR3: CASRTTSGADTQYF. The CDR3 nucleotides read TGTGCCAGTAGGACGACTAGCGGGGCAGATACGCAGTATTTT.

The chain uses TRBV25-1 and TRBJ1-4; a possible D gene is TRBD1 (6 bases). The CDR3 has 13 residues. Germline CDR1 reads MGHDK; CDR2 reads SYGVNS. The germline V and J ends were trimmed by 7 bases and 4 bases, with 10 bases remaining between them. The CDR3 is CASKDSFNEKLFF. For the CDR3, the DNA is TGTGCCAGCAAGGACAGCTTTAATGAAAAACTGTTTTTT.

This clone was observed once. This chain uses TRBV5-1 with TRBJ1-3, with a weak D call TRBD1 (5 bases). The V end lost 5 bases, the J end lost 2 bases, and 8 bases lay between the germline ends. The CDR3 is 13 residues long. The germline CDR1 and CDR2 sequences are SGHRS and YFSETQ. The CDR3 bases are TGCGCCAGCAGACCAGGGCCTGGAAACACCATATATTTT. Its protein is CASRPGPGNTIYF.

The rearrangement links TRBV7-9 to TRBJ1-2; TRBD1 matches 12 bases. The CDR3 consists of 14 residues. J lost 7 bases, V lost 5 bases, and 5 bases had no gene match. Germline V gene lookup returns CDR1 SEHNR and CDR2 FQNEAQ (reference sequence). CDR3 DNA: TGTGCCAGCAGCCGGGGACAGGGGGCTGGTGGCTACACCTTC. Translating gives CASSRGQGAGGYTF.

The chain combines TRBV5-6 with TRBJ2-1; TRBD2 matches 7 bases. Germline V gene data show CDR1 as SGHDT and CDR2 as YYEEEE. With 4 bases clipped from V and 3 bases from J, the junction kept 7 bases outside the gene matches. This CDR3 is 15 amino acids long. CDR3 protein: CASSRGRQDYNEQFF. The CDR3 DNA reads TGTGCCAGCAGCCGCGGGAGACAAGACTACAATGAGCAGTTCTTC.

This clone has a single count. The V call is TRBV7-3, the J call TRBJ2-1; the match to TRBD2 covers 7 bases. The CDR3 is made up of 14 amino acids. V trimming: 0 bases; J trimming: 6 bases; junction bases outside the gene matches: 2. Germline V lookup: CDR1 SGHTA, CDR2 FQGTGA. In DNA, the CDR3 is TGTGCCAGCAGCTTAACTGGCGGGAGCAATGAGCAGTTCTTC. Translated, it gives CASSLTGGSNEQFF. Full variable domain (rest looked up from reference TRBV7-3 and TRBJ2-1): GAGVSQTPSNKVTEKGKYVELRCDPISGHTALYWYRQSLGQGPEFLIYFQGTGAADDSGLPNDRFFAVRPEGSVSTLKIQRTERGDSAVYLCASSLTGGSNEQFFGPGTRLTVL.

The CDR3 nucleotides read TGTGCCAGCAGCGAGCTAGGGACAGGGGGCGACTATGGCTACACCTTC. It codes for CASSELGTGGDYGYTF. V usage is TRBV9 and J usage is TRBJ1-2; 12 nucleotides match TRBD1. CDR1 and CDR2 (germline): SGDLS, YYNGEE. This CDR3 contains 16 residues. V gave up 3 bases and J gave up 3 bases; unmatched junction bases: 6.

The chain combines TRBV4-1 with TRBJ2-7; 14 nucleotides align to TRBD2. This CDR3 contains 18 residues. With V trimmed by 3 bases and J by 7 bases, 14 bases remained unmatched. Germline-derived CDR1 and CDR2 are MGHRA and YSYEKL. CDR3 DNA sequence: TGCGCCAGCAGCCAGGCGTCCGGGACTAGCGGGAGCCTAGGGGAGCAGTACTTC. Translation: CASSQASGTSGSLGEQYF.

This chain uses TRBV5-1 with TRBJ1-4; perhaps TRBD1 as D (6 bases). Germline lookup yields CDR1 SGHRS and CDR2 YFSETQ. V lost 3 bases, J lost 2 bases, and 8 bases lay in between. The CDR3 is made up of 14 amino acids. CDR3 sequence reads: CASSSDSTNEKLFF. Written as DNA, the CDR3 is TGCGCCAGCAGCTCGGACAGCACTAATGAAAAACTGTTTTTT.

The chain couples TRBV5-6 to TRBJ2-6; D is possibly TRBD1 (5 bases). The CDR3 length is 17 residues. V dropped 4 bases and J dropped 0 bases, with 14 bases sitting between them. Germline V CDR1 and CDR2: SGHDT, YYEEEE. CDR3 coding DNA: TGTGCCAGCAGCCCCCAGGGCTGGGGCTCTGGGGCCAACGTCCTGACTTTC. Translation gives CASSPQGWGSGANVLTF.

This chain links TRBV10-3 with TRBJ2-7, with D possibly TRBD1 on 5 matching bases. The CDR3 has 14 amino acids. Germline CDR1 is ENHRY and CDR2 is SYGVKD. Trimming removed 4 bases from V and 2 bases from J, with 12 bases in between. CDR3 region: CAISVDIQPYEQYF. DNA of the CDR3: TGTGCCATCAGTGTGGACATACAACCCTACGAGCAGTACTTC.

The chain carries TRBV10-3 and TRBJ2-1, with TRBD1 matching over 12 bases. The CDR3 is made up of 15 amino acids. V lost 6 bases and J lost 5; bases outside the gene matches: 5. Germline lookup yields CDR1 ENHRY and CDR2 SYGVKD. CDR3 in amino acids: CAISGTGGANNEQFF. The CDR3 region has the DNA TGTGCCATCAGCGGGACAGGGGGCGCAAACAATGAGCAGTTCTTC.

This sequence joins TRBV25-1 and TRBJ2-2; D is possibly TRBD2 (6 bases). Trimming left V 3 bases short and J 5 bases short, with 16 bases between. CDR1 and CDR2 from the germline V gene are MGHDK and SYGVNS. The CDR3 spans 16 residues. This CDR3 is CASSDGKRALTGELFF. The CDR3 coding sequence is TGTGCCAGCAGTGACGGGAAGCGGGCCCTTACCGGGGAGCTGTTTTTT.

V and J are TRBV4-2 and TRBJ2-1; perhaps TRBD2 as D (6 bases). CDR3 length equals 15 residues. The germline CDR1 and CDR2 sequences are LGHNA and YNFKEQ. Trimming stripped 1 base from V and 4 bases from J, with 11 bases between. The CDR3 sequence is CASSQAPGAYNEQFF. CDR3 in DNA: TGTGCCAGCAGCCAAGCTCCGGGAGCGTACAATGAGCAGTTCTTC.

The CDR3 loop reads CASSPEQGAGSPLHF. In DNA form, the CDR3 reads TGTGCCAGCTCACCAGAACAGGGGGCAGGATCACCCCTCCACTTT. The gene calls are TRBV18 and TRBJ1-6; 9 positions agree with TRBD1. This CDR3 comprises 15 residues. The germline V gene has CDR1 KGHSH and CDR2 LQKENI. The junction had 6 bases not matched to a gene; V was cut back by 2 bases and J by 10 bases.

V and J are TRBV29-1 and TRBJ2-3; 11 bases match TRBD1. Germline V gene data show CDR1 as SQVTM and CDR2 as ANQGSEA. The ends lost 6 bases at V and 3 bases at J; junction bases unmatched: 8. The CDR3 totals 15 residues. The CDR3 loop reads CSVRDGQGATDTQYF. DNA for the CDR3: TGCAGCGTACGGGACGGACAGGGGGCAACAGATACGCAGTATTTT.

The CDR3 DNA sequence: TGTGCCAGCAGCTTAGATCGGGCGGGTAATTCACCCCTCCACTTT. Its protein is CASSLDRAGNSPLHF. The gene calls are TRBV7-9 and TRBJ1-6; D unclear. The CDR3 runs to 15 residues. The V end lost 1 base, the J end lost 6 bases, and 10 bases lay between the germline ends. Germline V CDR1 and CDR2: SEHNR, FQNEAQ (reference sequence).